This T cell receptor beta chain was profiled in a study of identical twins. Notes on this clonotype: Its antigen is as yet unknown.

The V end lost 0 bases, the J end lost 7 bases, and 10 bases lay between the germline ends. Germline V gives CDR1 LNHDA, CDR2 SQIVND (reference sequence). The CDR3 has 14 residues. Points from the study as a whole: Excess sharing by twins proved weaker in beta out-of-frame sequences.

Addition of a universal primer site occurred through template switching, and cDNA carried unique molecular identifiers. Using its own MiXCR run on the 5' RACE reads, TCRdb lists one record per CDR3 protein. The table has 450,000 or so distinct CDR3 sequences, 24% seen once. This sample was shared with a second study, whose subject was T cells expressing NK-cell markers. That source reports: Of eight sequenced donors, seven were HCMV-seropositive and one HCMV-seronegative.

Sequencing was performed on CD4+ T cells sorted from blood. This clonotype was obtained from a woman aged 18-35 years in good health. J is TRBJ2-1 and V is TRBV19; tentative D call: TRBD1 (5 bases). The CDR3 region is CASSIDWGRNEQFF. The CDR3 bases are TGTGCCAGTAGTATAGATTGGGGCCGGAATGAGCAGTTCTTC.